Below, 8 T cell receptor beta chains from the same sample are listed, as sequenced in a study of blood T cell repertoires in COVID-19 (dated by TCRdb to 2020 to 2022). To prepare the library, the immunoSEQ multiplex PCR assay was applied. The clones in this table, taken by TCRdb from immuneACCESS, are in-frame only. Not every clone is retained; where verified, under half of the shortfall comes from an unresolved V gene, and the cause of the rest is unknown. The sample has around 250,000 clones on record, nearly 90% of them singletons. Of the sample, over 0.55% is held by the ten largest clones. Sequences were obtained from peripheral blood. These receptors were obtained from a human donor in a cohort sampled during active COVID-19.

The chain carries TRBV28 and TRBJ1-1; 8 bases agree with TRBD1. The trim removed 3 bases at V and 5 bases at J, leaving 8 bases unmatched. Germline V CDR1 and CDR2: MDHEN, SYDVKM. There are 15 residues in the CDR3. The CDR3 loop reads CASSLGGQGGTEAFF. In DNA, the CDR3 is TGTGCCAGCAGTTTGGGTGGACAGGGTGGGACTGAAGCTTTCTTT.

V is TRBV25-1 and J is TRBJ1-1; D unresolved. V was shortened by 2 bases and J by 4 bases, with 11 bases between the two germline ends. The length of the CDR3 is 14 residues. The V gene's germline CDR1 is MGHDK and CDR2 SYGVNS. CDR3: CASSEPGGGTEAFF. The DNA of the CDR3 is TGTGCCAGCAGTGAACCCGGAGGTGGCACTGAAGCTTTCTTT.

This clone has just one count. V gene TRBV11-3 combines with J gene TRBJ2-2, with 8 bases matching TRBD2. The CDR3 runs to 18 residues. Looked up from germline, CDR1 is SGHNT and CDR2 is YENEEA. The J segment lost 4 bases and the V segment lost 0 bases, leaving 10 bases of the junction unmatched. Written as DNA, the CDR3 is TGTGCCAGCAGCTTAGATTGGTCGGGAGGGCCTGGCACCGGGGAGCTGTTTTTT. Its translation: CASSLDWSGGPGTGELFF.

The rearrangement uses TRBV5-1 and TRBJ2-1; D gene uncertain. The CDR3 extends over 14 amino acids. V was cut by 1 base and J by 5 bases, with 10 bases left in between. From germline, CDR1 is SGHRS and CDR2 YFSETQ. As DNA, the CDR3 is TGCGCCAGCAGCTTGAATAGTCGCAACAATGAGCAGTTCTTC. The encoded protein is CASSLNSRNNEQFF. Full variable domain (missing parts from reference TRBV5-1 and TRBJ2-1): KAGVTQTPRYLIKTRGQQVTLSCSPISGHRSVSWYQQTPGQGLQFLFEYFSETQRNKGNFPGRFSGRQFSNSRSEMNVSTLELGDSALYLCASSLNSRNNEQFFGPGTRLTVL.

V gene TRBV28 combines with J gene TRBJ1-4; 7 bases are shared with TRBD1. Germline V CDR1 and CDR2: MDHEN, SYDVKM. The CDR3 has 13 residues. V was clipped by 7 bases and J by 8 bases; unmatched bases: 7. CDR3 loop: CASTAGGGEKLFF. CDR3 bases: TGTGCCAGCACAGCAGGGGGAGGAGAAAAACTGTTTTTT.

Turning to this clone: One end of the junction fails to match germline, which may point to a read error. The chain uses TRBV19 and TRBJ2-7; 7 nucleotides agree with TRBD2. This CDR3 contains 15 residues. CDR1 is LNHDA, CDR2 SQIVND, per germline (reference sequence). CDR3 in DNA: TGTGCCAGTGGTATGTACCGGGACTACAACTACGAGCAGTACTTC. It yields the protein CASGMYRDYNYEQYF.

The rearrangement joins TRBV6-5 to TRBJ2-7; 8 nucleotides line up with TRBD2. Germline V gives CDR1 MNHEY, CDR2 SVGAGI. The V and J ends lost 7 bases and 3 bases, in that order; junction bases with no gene match: 8. The CDR3 has 14 residues. CDR3 residues: CASTDGGDHYEQYF. The CDR3 DNA reads as TGTGCCAGCACCGACGGGGGGGATCACTACGAGCAGTACTTC.

The chain carries TRBV28 and TRBJ2-7; D might be TRBD1 (6 bases). Germline CDR1 MDHEN, CDR2 SYDVKM. Trimming removed 7 bases from V and 8 bases from J, with 12 bases in between. This CDR3 comprises 11 residues. CDR3 DNA: TGTGCCAGCATTTCAGGGGCGAAGCAGTACTTC. This sequence encodes CASISGAKQYF. Drawing the rest from reference TRBV28 and TRBJ2-7, the complete variable domain is DVKVTQSSRYLVKRTGEKVFLECVQDMDHENMFWYRQDPGLGLRLIYFSYDVKMKEKGDIPEGYSVSREKKERFSLILESASTNQTSMYLCASISGAKQYFGPGTRLTVT.